Described below is a single TCR beta chain sequence and its context. These data are taken from a study of shared clonotypes between healthy human individuals. The CDR3 consists of 14 residues. The J segment lost 4 bases and the V segment lost 9 bases, leaving 9 bases of the junction unmatched. Looked up from germline, CDR1 is LNHDA and CDR2 is SQIVND (reference sequence). Generated by immunoSEQ multiplex PCR, the TCRdb table keeps only in-frame clones and is missing some. The table shows 1,100,000 or so clones, with approximately 80% occurring only once. This TCR was recovered from a man aged 18-30 years in good health. Some clones in this sample may be carry-over from other donors' samples. V usage is TRBV19 and J usage is TRBJ2-3, with TRBD2 matching 8 bases. Sequencing was done on a sample of memory CD4+ T cells from PBMCs. Described subset: CD45RA-negative fraction. CDR3 DNA: TGTGCCAGCAACCCCAGCGGGAGTTCAGATACGCAGTATTTT. It yields the protein CASNPSGSSDTQYF. The whole variable domain, remainder taken from reference TRBV19 and TRBJ2-3, is DGGITQSPKYLFRKEGQNVTLSCEQNLNHDAMYWYRQDPGQGLRLIYYSQIVNDFQKGDIAEGYSVSREKKESFPLTVTSAQKNPTAFYLCASNPSGSSDTQYFGPGTRLTVL.